These T cell receptor beta chains were read from a single sample in a study of beta chain features in type 1 diabetes. Sequencing was performed with immunoSEQ multiplex PCR; in TCRdb, only in-frame clones are kept and a portion is missing. In the table there are 150,000 to 170,000 clones, 10% of which are singletons. Sequencing input: central memory CD4+ T cells from blood. These receptors originate from a man younger than 45 with type 1 diabetes. Each CDR3 is given with its conserved first and last residue. The D gene is left open where the match is weak. Expanded clones are given a class, and other clones once, few, many or no size at all.

V,D,J,size,DNA,CDR3
TRBV18,.,TRBJ1-2,few,TGTGCCAGCTCACCGCGGGGGGCGGAAGGCTACACCTTC,CASSPRGAEGYTF
TRBV27,TRBD2,TRBJ2-7,few,TGTGCCAGCAGTTTAATGGGCGGGAGCTCCTACGAGCAGTACTTC,CASSLMGGSSYEQYF
TRBV19,.,TRBJ1-2,few,TGTGCCAGTAGCAAAAAGGGGGACTATGGCTACACCTTC,CASSKKGDYGYTF
TRBV28,.,TRBJ1-1,few,TGTGCCAGCAGTTTACAGGGGAGCACTGAAGCTTTCTTT,CASSLQGSTEAFF
TRBV2,TRBD1,TRBJ2-7,few,TGTGCCAGCAGTCAATTGGGACAGGGCTACGAGCAGTACTTC,CASSQLGQGYEQYF
TRBV5-6,.,TRBJ2-5,few,TGTGCCAGCAGCTTGGGGGCAAACCAACTCCAAGAGACCCAGTACTTC,CASSLGANQLQETQYF
TRBV6-5,TRBD1,TRBJ1-4,few,TGTGCCAGCAGACTTTCGACAGGGTCTAATGAAAAACTGTTTTTT,CASRLSTGSNEKLFF
TRBV7-3,.,TRBJ2-1,few,TGTGCCAGCAGCTTAGAGTGGGGGGATGAGCAGTTCTTC,CASSLEWGDEQFF
TRBV5-1,TRBD1,TRBJ1-4,.,TGCGCCAGCAGCTTCAGGGGACAGGAAAAACTGTTTTTT,CASSFRGQEKLFF
TRBV5-1,.,TRBJ1-2,few,TGCGCCAGCAGCTTGATCCTAGGAGCTGGTGGCTACACCTTC,CASSLILGAGGYTF
TRBV2,TRBD1,TRBJ2-5,few,TGTGCCAGAAACCGGGACAGTGCGACCCAGTACTTC,CARNRDSATQYF
TRBV2,.,TRBJ1-2,.,TGTGCCAGCAGTGAAATAGGCGGAGCTAACTATGGCTACACCTTC,CASSEIGGANYGYTF
TRBV5-1,TRBD1,TRBJ2-7,few,TGCGCCAGCAGCTTGGTCGGGGACAGCTCCTCCGAGCAGTACTTC,CASSLVGDSSSEQYF
TRBV18,.,TRBJ2-6,.,TGTGCCAGCTCACCGCAGGGGCCCAACGTCCTGACTTTC,CASSPQGPNVLTF
TRBV5-4,.,TRBJ1-2,.,TGTGCCAGCAGCCTGGGGTCCGGACAGACCGTCTATGGCTACACCTTC,CASSLGSGQTVYGYTF
TRBV13,TRBD1,TRBJ1-1,.,TGTGCCAGCAGATATCAGGGGGCTGGTGAAGCTTTCTTT,CASRYQGAGEAFF
TRBV4-3,.,TRBJ2-2,.,TGCGCCAGCAGCCAAGAGGAGCGGGACACCGGGGAGCTGTTTTTT,CASSQEERDTGELFF
TRBV28,.,TRBJ2-7,few,TGTGCCAGCAGTAGAAGAACAGGGTTTTACGAGCAGTACTTC,CASSRRTGFYEQYF
TRBV5-6,TRBD1,TRBJ1-4,.,TGTGCCAGCAGCGGGACAGGGAGGGAGGATGAAAAACTGTTTTTT,CASSGTGREDEKLFF
TRBV25-1,.,TRBJ2-6,.,TGTGCCAGCAGTGACGGGAGCTCTGGGGCCAACGTCCTGACTTTC,CASSDGSSGANVLTF
TRBV11-2,TRBD1,TRBJ2-4,.,TGTGCCAGCAGCTTAGAGGCAGGGGGCAACATTCAGTACTTC,CASSLEAGGNIQYF
TRBV5-1,TRBD1,TRBJ2-2,few,TGCGCCAGCAGTTCGGGACAGGGGATTATCGGGGAGCTGTTTTTT,CASSSGQGIIGELFF
TRBV28,TRBD1,TRBJ2-7,few,TGTGCCAGCAGACCAACCGGGACAGGGGTTAAAGGCAAAAACTACGAGCAGTACTTC,CASRPTGTGVKGKNYEQYF
TRBV4-3,TRBD2,TRBJ2-1,.,TGCGCCAGCAGCCAGGGAGGGGACTATCGATACAATGAGCAGTTCTTC,CASSQGGDYRYNEQFF
TRBV23-1,TRBD1,TRBJ2-7,many,TGCGCCAGCAGCCCCCGGGACAGGGGTCCCTACGAGCAGTACTTC,CASSPRDRGPYEQYF
TRBV11-2,.,TRBJ1-1,.,TGTGCCAGCAGCTTAGCGCCCAGCTCCGGGGCTTTCTTT,CASSLAPSSGAFF
TRBV7-9,TRBD2,TRBJ2-3,few,TGTGCCAGCAGCTTCGACCTAGCGGGAGGAGATACGCAGTATTTT,CASSFDLAGGDTQYF
TRBV4-3,TRBD2,TRBJ2-1,few,TGCGCCAGCAGCCAAGATGTGCCTAGCGGGAGTGGCAATGAGCAGTTCTTC,CASSQDVPSGSGNEQFF
TRBV6-6,TRBD2,TRBJ2-7,.,TGTGCCAGCAGTGAGCGGGAGGCCAACGAGCAGTACTTC,CASSEREANEQYF
TRBV5-4,TRBD1,TRBJ2-7,.,TGTGCCAGCAGCTACGTGACAGGGGGCAATCGCTACGAGCAGTACTTC,CASSYVTGGNRYEQYF
TRBV28,TRBD1,TRBJ1-5,few,TGTGCCAGCATATCAGGGGGCATCCAGCCCCAGCATTTT,CASISGGIQPQHF
TRBV7-9,TRBD1,TRBJ2-7,.,TGTGCCAGCAGCTCCGGACAGGGTTCCTACGAGCAGTACTTC,CASSSGQGSYEQYF
TRBV5-1,.,TRBJ1-1,.,TGCGCCAGCACCCCCTCGGCAGGGAACACTGAAGCTTTCTTT,CASTPSAGNTEAFF
TRBV5-1,TRBD1,TRBJ2-1,.,TGCGCCAGCAGCTTCACAGGGGCCGGCTCCTACAATGAGCAGTTCTTC,CASSFTGAGSYNEQFF
TRBV15,TRBD2,TRBJ2-1,.,TGTGCCACCAGCCCCAGGACTAGCGGGAGTAATGAGCAGTTCTTC,CATSPRTSGSNEQFF
TRBV6-5,.,TRBJ1-2,few,TGTGCCAGCAAGGCAGGCATCAACTATGGCTACACCTTC,CASKAGINYGYTF
TRBV18,TRBD1,TRBJ2-5,.,TGTGCCAGCTCACCCGGGACAGCTCAAGAGACCCAGTACTTC,CASSPGTAQETQYF
TRBV7-3,.,TRBJ2-3,.,TGTGCCAGCAGCTCCGGGCGCAATCGCGGGACAGATACGCAGTATTTT,CASSSGRNRGTDTQYF
TRBV5-4,TRBD1,TRBJ2-5,few,TGTGCCAGCAGCTTCCGGACAGGGGGAAGTGGAGAGACCCAGTACTTC,CASSFRTGGSGETQYF
TRBV1,.,TRBJ2-7,few,TGCACCAGCAGCCAAGAAGGCCCCAGGTTCTCCTACGAGCAGTACTTC,CTSSQEGPRFSYEQYF
TRBV27,TRBD1,TRBJ1-4,few,TGTGCCAGCAGTAGGGACAGCAATGAAAAACTGTTTTTT,CASSRDSNEKLFF
TRBV6-1,.,TRBJ2-1,few,TGTGCCAGCAGGGCCCCAGGGTCCCACAATGAGCAGTTCTTC,CASRAPGSHNEQFF
TRBV5-1,.,TRBJ1-5,.,TGCGCCAGCAGCGAGGGCGGTACAGATCAGCCCCAGCATTTT,CASSEGGTDQPQHF
TRBV30,TRBD1,TRBJ1-3,.,TGTGCCTGGAGGCGGGACAGGGCACACTCTGGAAACACCATATATTTT,CAWRRDRAHSGNTIYF
TRBV6-7,TRBD1,TRBJ1-5,.,TGTGCCAGCAGCCCCGGACAGGGGGGTCAGCCCCAGCATTTT,CASSPGQGGQPQHF
TRBV5-4,.,TRBJ2-3,.,TGTGCCAGCAGTAGGGACTCCACCATCACAGATACGCAGTATTTT,CASSRDSTITDTQYF
TRBV5-1,.,TRBJ2-3,.,TGCGCCAGCAGCTTGGGGACTTTACCTAGCACAGATACGCAGTATTTT,CASSLGTLPSTDTQYF
TRBV28,TRBD1,TRBJ2-7,.,TGTGCCAGCAGCTCAACCGGGACAGGGGGTCGGGAGCAGTACTTC,CASSSTGTGGREQYF
TRBV11-1,.,TRBJ1-3,.,TGTGCCAGCAGCGACTTCTACTCTGGAAACACCATATATTTT,CASSDFYSGNTIYF
TRBV2,.,TRBJ2-7,few,TGTGCCAGCAGTGAACGCGGCGGAGCGACCTACGAGCAGTACTTC,CASSERGGATYEQYF
TRBV27,.,TRBJ2-7,.,TGTGCCAGCAGCCCCAAGGTAATAGTTAGCCCCTACGAGCAGTACTTC,CASSPKVIVSPYEQYF
TRBV5-6,.,TRBJ2-5,.,TGTGCCAGCAGCTTGGTGGTCAGCCAAGAGACCCAGTACTTC,CASSLVVSQETQYF
TRBV25-1,.,TRBJ2-7,few,TGTGCCAGCAGTGTACCGGGCCCGGGGACCTACGAGCAGTACTTC,CASSVPGPGTYEQYF
TRBV11-2,TRBD1,TRBJ2-2,.,TGTGCCAGCAGCTCACGACAGGGGGGGACCGGGGAGCTGTTTTTT,CASSSRQGGTGELFF
TRBV2,TRBD1,TRBJ2-7,few,TGTGCCAGCGGAAGATCGACAGGGGGGCACGAGCAGTACTTC,CASGRSTGGHEQYF